The 9 T cell receptor beta chains below were found in one sample sequenced in a study of blood T cell repertoires in COVID-19. The assay was immunoSEQ multiplex PCR, and TCRdb's table has in-frame clones only and misses some. The table lists 100,000 to 120,000 clones, about 85% of them singletons, with roughly an eighth in the top ten. The specimen sequenced was peripheral blood. These receptors all stem from a human donor in a cohort sampled during active COVID-19.

V is TRBV6-5 and J is TRBJ2-7; 10 bases match TRBD1. CDR3 size: 15 residues. CDR1 is MNHEY and CDR2 is SVGAGI in the germline V gene. V was clipped by 5 bases and J by 3 bases; unmatched bases: 7. CDR3 loop: CASSTGTGARYEQYF. Here the CDR3 DNA reads TGTGCCAGCAGTACCGGGACAGGGGCCCGCTACGAGCAGTACTTC.

This chain links TRBV19 with TRBJ1-3, with a weak D call TRBD1 (5 bases). The germline gives CDR1 LNHDA, CDR2 SQIVND (reference sequence). V shed 5 bases and J shed 4 bases, with 15 bases lying between them. This CDR3 is 15 amino acids long. The CDR3 is CASSSGLLAGNTIYF. CDR3 in DNA: TGTGCCAGTAGTTCGGGACTGCTAGCGGGAAACACCATATATTTT.

V and J are TRBV6-4 and TRBJ1-5; D is ambiguous. Looked up from germline, CDR1 is MRHNA and CDR2 is SNTAGT. The CDR3 runs 16 residues. V lost 4 bases and J lost 0, with 13 bases in between. The CDR3 is CASSARGQDSNQPQHF. CDR3 bases: TGTGCCAGCAGTGCCAGAGGGCAGGATAGCAATCAGCCCCAGCATTTT.

The chain combines TRBV19 with TRBJ2-7; the match to TRBD2 covers 9 bases. The CDR3 runs 15 residues. Germline values: CDR1 LNHDA, CDR2 SQIVND (reference sequence). The junction had 13 bases not matched to a gene; V was cut back by 5 bases and J by 8 bases. The CDR3 nucleotides are TGTGCCAGTAGTCTACGAGCGGGGGGCCGGGTCCAGCAGTACTTC. Its protein is CASSLRAGGRVQQYF.

V usage is TRBV27 and J usage is TRBJ2-4, with 7 bases lining up with TRBD1. V lost 6 bases to trimming and J lost 8 bases; unmatched junction nucleotides: 7. Germline V gene data show CDR1 as MNHEY and CDR2 as SMNVEV (reference sequence). The CDR3 consists of 13 residues. The CDR3 DNA reads TGTGCCAGCAGAGTGACAGGGTCGGACATTCAGTACTTC. Translating gives CASRVTGSDIQYF.

V and J are TRBV21-1 and TRBJ1-4. TRBV21-1 is recorded as a pseudogene. This CDR3 spans 16 amino acids. CDR3 sequence: CASSFRMDSTNEKLFF. CDR3 DNA sequence: TGTGCCAGCAGCTTCCGGATGGACTCAACTAATGAAAAACTGTTTTTT.

The chain uses TRBV7-7 and TRBJ2-7, with D possibly TRBD2 on 5 matching bases. The CDR3 sequence is 15 residues long. Germline lookup yields CDR1 SSHAT and CDR2 FNYEAQ (reference sequence). Trimming removed 1 base from V and 3 bases from J, with 13 bases in between. This CDR3 reads CASSLGVEGHYEQYF. The CDR3 DNA reads TGTGCCAGCAGCTTAGGGGTTGAGGGCCACTACGAGCAGTACTTC.

The chain joins TRBV10-1 to TRBJ2-3; TRBD1 matches 8 bases. CDR1 WNHNN and CDR2 SYGVQD come from the germline V gene (reference sequence). The CDR3 covers 15 residues. The junction had 7 bases not matched to a gene; V was cut back by 6 bases and J by 2 bases. CDR3 amino acids: CASRKLDRDTDTQYF. DNA for the CDR3: TGCGCCAGCAGGAAATTGGACAGGGACACAGATACGCAGTATTTT.

The rearrangement links TRBV29-1 to TRBJ2-5, with 9 bases aligning to TRBD2. V lost 5 bases and J lost 3; bases outside the gene matches: 1. The CDR3 extends over 12 amino acids. Looked up from germline, CDR1 is SQVTM and CDR2 is ANQGSEA. CDR3 region: CSVRTSEETQYF. The CDR3 nucleotides are TGCAGCGTTCGGACTAGCGAAGAGACCCAGTACTTC. The variable domain in full, with the rest retrieved from reference TRBV29-1 and TRBJ2-5, is SAVISQKPSRDICQRGTSLTIQCQVDSQVTMMFWYRQQPGQSLTLIATANQGSEATYESGFVIDKFPISRPNLTFSTLTVSNMSPEDSSIYLCSVRTSEETQYFGPGTRLLVL.